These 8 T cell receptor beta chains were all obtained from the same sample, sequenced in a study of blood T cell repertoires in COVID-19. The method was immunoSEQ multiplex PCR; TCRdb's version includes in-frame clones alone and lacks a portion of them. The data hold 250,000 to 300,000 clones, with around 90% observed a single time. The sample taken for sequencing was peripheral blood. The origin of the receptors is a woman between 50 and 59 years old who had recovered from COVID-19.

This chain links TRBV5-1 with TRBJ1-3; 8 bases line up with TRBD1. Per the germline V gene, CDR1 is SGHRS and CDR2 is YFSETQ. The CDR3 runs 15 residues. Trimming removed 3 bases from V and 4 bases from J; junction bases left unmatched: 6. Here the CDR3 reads CASSWGQAGGNTIYF. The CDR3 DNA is TGCGCCAGCAGCTGGGGACAGGCGGGAGGAAACACCATATATTTT. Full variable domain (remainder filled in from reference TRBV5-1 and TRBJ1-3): KAGVTQTPRYLIKTRGQQVTLSCSPISGHRSVSWYQQTPGQGLQFLFEYFSETQRNKGNFPGRFSGRQFSNSRSEMNVSTLELGDSALYLCASSWGQAGGNTIYFGEGSWLTVV.

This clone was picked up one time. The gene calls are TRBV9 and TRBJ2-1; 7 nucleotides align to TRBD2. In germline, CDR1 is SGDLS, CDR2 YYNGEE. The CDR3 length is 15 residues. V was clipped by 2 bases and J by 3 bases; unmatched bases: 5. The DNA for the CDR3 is TGTGCCAGCAGCGTGAGCGGGAACCGCTACAATGAGCAGTTCTTC. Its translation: CASSVSGNRYNEQFF.

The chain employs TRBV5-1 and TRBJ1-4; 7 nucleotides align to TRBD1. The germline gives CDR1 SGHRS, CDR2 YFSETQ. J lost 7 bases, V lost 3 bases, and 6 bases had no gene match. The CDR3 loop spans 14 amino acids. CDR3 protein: CASSWGQGGEKLFF. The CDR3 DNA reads TGCGCCAGCAGCTGGGGGCAGGGGGGTGAAAAACTGTTTTTT.

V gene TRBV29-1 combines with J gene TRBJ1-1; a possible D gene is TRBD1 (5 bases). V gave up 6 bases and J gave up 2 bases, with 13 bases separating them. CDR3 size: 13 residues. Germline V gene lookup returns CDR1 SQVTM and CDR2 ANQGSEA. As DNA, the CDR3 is TGCAGCGTGGGGGAGGGCCTCAACACTGAAGCTTTCTTT. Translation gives CSVGEGLNTEAFF.

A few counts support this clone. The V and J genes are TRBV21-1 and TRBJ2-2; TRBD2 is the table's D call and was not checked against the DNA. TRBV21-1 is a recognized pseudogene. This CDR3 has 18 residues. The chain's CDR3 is CASSKDPSGKRGTGELFF. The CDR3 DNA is TGTGCCAGCAGCAAAGACCCTAGCGGGAAAAGGGGCACCGGGGAGCTGTTTTTT.

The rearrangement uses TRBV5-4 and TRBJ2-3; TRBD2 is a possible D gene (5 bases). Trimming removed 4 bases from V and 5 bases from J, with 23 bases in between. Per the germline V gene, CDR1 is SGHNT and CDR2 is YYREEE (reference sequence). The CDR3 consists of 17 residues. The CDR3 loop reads CASSKRTRSLVLDTQYF. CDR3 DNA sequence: TGTGCCAGCAGCAAAAGGACCAGATCACTAGTATTAGATACGCAGTATTTT.

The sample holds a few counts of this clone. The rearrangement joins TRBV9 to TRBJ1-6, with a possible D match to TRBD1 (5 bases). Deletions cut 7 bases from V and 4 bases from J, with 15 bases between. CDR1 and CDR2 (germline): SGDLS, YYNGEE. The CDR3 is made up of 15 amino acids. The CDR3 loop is CASSETATYNSPLHF. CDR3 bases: TGTGCCAGCTCGGAGACAGCTACGTATAATTCACCCCTCCACTTT.

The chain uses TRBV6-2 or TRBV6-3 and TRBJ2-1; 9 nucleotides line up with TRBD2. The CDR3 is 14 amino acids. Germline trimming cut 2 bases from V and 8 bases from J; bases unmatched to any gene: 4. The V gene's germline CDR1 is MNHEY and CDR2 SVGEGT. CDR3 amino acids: CASSYAREGDEQFF. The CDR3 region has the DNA TGTGCCAGCAGTTACGCGCGGGAGGGCGATGAGCAGTTCTTC.